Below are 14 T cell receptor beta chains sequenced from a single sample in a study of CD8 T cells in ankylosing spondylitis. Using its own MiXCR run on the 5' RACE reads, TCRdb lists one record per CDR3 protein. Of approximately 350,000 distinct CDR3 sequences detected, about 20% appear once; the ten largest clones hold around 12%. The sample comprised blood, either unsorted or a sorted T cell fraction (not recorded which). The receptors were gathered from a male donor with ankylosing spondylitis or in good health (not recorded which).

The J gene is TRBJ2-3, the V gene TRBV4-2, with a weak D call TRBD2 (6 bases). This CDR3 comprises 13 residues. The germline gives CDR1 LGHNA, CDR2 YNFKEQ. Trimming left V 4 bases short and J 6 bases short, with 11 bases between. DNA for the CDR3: TGTGCCAGCAGCCGGACTACCCCGGATACGCAGTATTTT. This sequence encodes CASSRTTPDTQYF.

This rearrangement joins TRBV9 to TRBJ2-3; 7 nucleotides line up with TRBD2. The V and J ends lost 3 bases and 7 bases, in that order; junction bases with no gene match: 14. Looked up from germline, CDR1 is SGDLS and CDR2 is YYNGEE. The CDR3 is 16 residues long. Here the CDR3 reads CASSDRLGTTPYTQYF. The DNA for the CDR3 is TGTGCCAGCAGCGATCGCCTCGGGACTACACCCTATACGCAGTATTTT.

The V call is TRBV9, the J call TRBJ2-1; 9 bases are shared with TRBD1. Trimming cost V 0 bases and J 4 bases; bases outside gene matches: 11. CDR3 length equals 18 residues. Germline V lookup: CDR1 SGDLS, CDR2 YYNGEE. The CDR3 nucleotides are TGTGCCAGCAGCGTAGGTGGGACCGGGGGACAGGGTTACAATGAGCAGTTCTTC. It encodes CASSVGGTGGQGYNEQFF.

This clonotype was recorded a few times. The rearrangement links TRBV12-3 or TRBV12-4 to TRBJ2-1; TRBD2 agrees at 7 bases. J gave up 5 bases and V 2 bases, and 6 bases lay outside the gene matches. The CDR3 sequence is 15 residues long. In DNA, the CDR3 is TGTGCCAGCAGTTTAACGGGGGGAAAGAACAATGAGCAGTTCTTC. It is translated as CASSLTGGKNNEQFF.

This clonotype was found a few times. CDR3 sequence (DNA): TGTGCCTGGAGTGATAGTCCCACACAAGAGACCCAGTACTTC. It encodes CAWSDSPTQETQYF. This chain joins TRBV30 and TRBJ2-5; D not resolved. CDR3 length: 14 residues. The germline V gene has CDR1 GTSNPN and CDR2 SVGIG (reference sequence). Trimming stripped 1 base from V and 2 bases from J, with 11 bases between. Full variable domain (remainder filled in from reference TRBV30 and TRBJ2-5): SQTIHQWPATLVQPVGSPLSLECTVEGTSNPNLYWYRQAAGRGLQLLFYSVGIGQISSEVPQNLSASRPQDRQFILSSKKLLLSDSGFYLCAWSDSPTQETQYFGPGTRLLVL.

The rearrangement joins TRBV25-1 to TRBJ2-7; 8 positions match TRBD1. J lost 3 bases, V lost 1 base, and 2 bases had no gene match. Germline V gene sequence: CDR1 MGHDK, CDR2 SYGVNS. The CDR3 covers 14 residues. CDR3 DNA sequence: TGTGCCAGCAGTGAATCCGGGACAGGCTACGAGCAGTACTTC. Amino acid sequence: CASSESGTGYEQYF.

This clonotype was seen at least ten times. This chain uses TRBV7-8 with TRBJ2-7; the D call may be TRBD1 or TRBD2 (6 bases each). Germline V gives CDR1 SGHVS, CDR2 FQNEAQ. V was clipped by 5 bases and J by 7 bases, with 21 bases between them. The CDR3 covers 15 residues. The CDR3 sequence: CASSQGGALGGEQYF. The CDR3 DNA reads TGTGCCAGCAGCCAAGGAGGGGCTTTAGGGGGGGAGCAGTACTTC.

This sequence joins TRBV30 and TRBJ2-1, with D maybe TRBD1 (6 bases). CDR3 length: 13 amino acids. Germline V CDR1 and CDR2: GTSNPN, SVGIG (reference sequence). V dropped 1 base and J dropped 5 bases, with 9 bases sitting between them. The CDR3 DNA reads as TGTGCCTGGAGTGATGGACAGCACAATGAGCAGTTCTTC. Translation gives CAWSDGQHNEQFF.

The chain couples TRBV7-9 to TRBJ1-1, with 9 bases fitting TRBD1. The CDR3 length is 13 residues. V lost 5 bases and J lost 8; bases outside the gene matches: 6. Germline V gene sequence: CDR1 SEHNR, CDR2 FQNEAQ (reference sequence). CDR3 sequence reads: CASSSWTGVEAFF. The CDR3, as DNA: TGTGCCAGCAGCAGCTGGACAGGGGTGGAAGCTTTCTTT.

The CDR3 region has the DNA TGCAGTGCTCCGGGGGTTGACAATGAAAAACTGTTTTTT. It codes for CSAPGVDNEKLFF. The rearrangement joins TRBV20-1 to TRBJ1-4, with a tentative D call TRBD1 (5 bases). CDR1 DFQATT and CDR2 SNEGSKA come from the germline V gene (reference sequence). This CDR3 has 13 residues. V was trimmed by 5 bases and J by 5 bases, leaving 12 bases between them.

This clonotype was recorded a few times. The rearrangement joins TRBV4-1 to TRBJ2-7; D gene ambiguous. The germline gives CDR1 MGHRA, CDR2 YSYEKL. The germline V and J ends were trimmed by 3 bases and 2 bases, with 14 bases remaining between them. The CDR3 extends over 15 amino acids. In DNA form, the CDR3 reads TGCGCCAGCAGCCAGAACCTTGAAACCCCCTACGAGCAGTACTTC. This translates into CASSQNLETPYEQYF.

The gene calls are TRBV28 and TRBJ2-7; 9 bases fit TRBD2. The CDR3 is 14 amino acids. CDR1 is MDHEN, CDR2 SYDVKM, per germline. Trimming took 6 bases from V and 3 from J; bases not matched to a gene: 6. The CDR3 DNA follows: TGTGCCAGCAGGTACGGGACTAGCTACTACGAGCAGTACTTC. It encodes CASRYGTSYYEQYF.

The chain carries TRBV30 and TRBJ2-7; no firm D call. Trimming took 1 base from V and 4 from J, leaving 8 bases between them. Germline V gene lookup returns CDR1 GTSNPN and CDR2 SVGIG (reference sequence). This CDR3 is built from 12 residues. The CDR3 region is CAWSADTYEQYF. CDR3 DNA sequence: TGTGCCTGGAGTGCTGACACATACGAGCAGTACTTC.

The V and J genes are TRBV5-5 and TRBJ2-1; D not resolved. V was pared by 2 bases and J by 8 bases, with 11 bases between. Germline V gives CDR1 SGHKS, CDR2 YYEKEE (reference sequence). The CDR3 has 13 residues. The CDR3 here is CASSLGVLDEQFF. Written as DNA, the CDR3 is TGTGCCAGCAGCTTAGGAGTTTTGGATGAGCAGTTCTTC.